The 11 T cell receptor beta chains in this list originate from one sample, sequenced in a study of T cell responses to AZD1222 COVID-19 vaccine. Sequenced by immunoSEQ multiplex PCR; TCRdb stores in-frame clones only, minus some. This sample has about 88,000 clones; under 95% occur once, and the top ten carry less than 5.5%. The sequenced sample was peripheral blood, obtained on day 0 of MenACWY control vaccination. Every receptor here comes from an adult in good health.

The V and J genes are TRBV27 and TRBJ2-3; TRBD2 aligns across 9 bases. The CDR3 length is 15 residues. V was pared by 5 bases and J by 3 bases, with 6 bases of the junction left unmatched. CDR1 MNHEY and CDR2 SMNVEV come from the germline V gene (reference sequence). CDR3 DNA sequence: TGTGCCAGCAGTACCGTAGCGGGGGCAACAGATACGCAGTATTTT. Residues: CASSTVAGATDTQYF.

The rearrangement links TRBV6-2 or TRBV6-3 to TRBJ1-2; D perhaps matches TRBD1 (6 bases). Germline V gene sequence: CDR1 MNHEY, CDR2 SVGEGT. This CDR3 region has 13 residues. Trimming shortened V by 2 bases and J by 8 bases, and 12 bases separated the two germline ends. This CDR3 reads CASSYKQGGGYTF. CDR3 nucleotides: TGTGCCAGCAGTTACAAACAGGGAGGCGGCTACACCTTC.

The CDR3 region is CASSYGQETISGNTIYF. The CDR3 bases are TGCGCCAGCAGCTATGGACAGGAGACTATATCTGGAAACACCATATATTTT. The V call is TRBV5-1, the J call TRBJ1-3; the match to TRBD1 covers 7 bases. Germline assignment: CDR1 SGHRS and CDR2 YFSETQ. This CDR3 comprises 17 residues. Losses at the gene ends were 3 bases for V and 1 base for J; bases not matched to a gene: 10.

The chain is built from TRBV7-2 and TRBJ1-2; TRBD1 matches at 7 bases. Germline-derived CDR1 and CDR2 are SGHTA and FQGNSA. This CDR3 is 16 amino acids long. After removal of 5 bases from V and 0 bases from J, the junction contained 9 bases not matched to a gene. This chain's CDR3 is CASSTSQGTANYGYTF. The DNA for the CDR3 is TGTGCCAGCAGCACCAGCCAGGGGACAGCTAACTATGGCTACACCTTC.

V is TRBV11-2 and J is TRBJ1-6; a possible D gene is TRBD1 (5 bases). The CDR3 contains 15 residues. Germline V lookup: CDR1 SGHAT, CDR2 FQNNGV. V lost 5 bases and J 3 bases, leaving 11 bases between the germline ends. CDR3 in amino acids: CASSIRDFYNSPLHF. For the CDR3, the DNA is TGTGCCAGCAGCATCAGGGATTTCTATAATTCACCCCTCCACTTT. Full variable domain (outside the CDR3, taken from reference TRBV11-2 and TRBJ1-6): EAGVAQSPRYKIIEKRQSVAFWCNPISGHATLYWYQQILGQGPKLLIQFQNNGVVDDSQLPKDRFSAERLKGVDSTLKIQPAKLEDSAVYLCASSIRDFYNSPLHFGNGTRLTVT.

The chain uses TRBV5-1 and TRBJ2-3; unclear D gene. The CDR3 runs 15 residues. V was pared by 0 bases and J by 0 bases, with 8 bases between. Germline CDR1 and CDR2: SGHRS and YFSETQ. The CDR3 nucleotides are TGCGCCAGCAGCTTGGTTGCACTTAGCACAGATACGCAGTATTTT. Translated: CASSLVALSTDTQYF. The complete variable domain, with remaining parts taken from reference TRBV5-1 and TRBJ2-3, reads KAGVTQTPRYLIKTRGQQVTLSCSPISGHRSVSWYQQTPGQGLQFLFEYFSETQRNKGNFPGRFSGRQFSNSRSEMNVSTLELGDSALYLCASSLVALSTDTQYFGPGTRLTVL.

The chain couples TRBV28 to TRBJ2-3; D call uncertain. The CDR3 sequence is 13 residues long. V dropped 6 bases and J dropped 4 bases, with 11 bases sitting between them. Germline V gene lookup returns CDR1 MDHEN and CDR2 SYDVKM. CDR3 coding DNA: TGTGCCAGCAGGGGGATGAGTGCAGATACGCAGTATTTT. Translation: CASRGMSADTQYF.

The chain has TRBV19 and TRBJ2-7; D is unclear. From germline, CDR1 is LNHDA and CDR2 SQIVND (reference sequence). The V end was cut by 7 bases, the J end by 2 bases, with 6 bases between. This CDR3 contains 11 residues. In nucleotides, the CDR3 is TGTGCCAGTACCAGCGCCTACGAGCAGTACTTC. Amino acids: CASTSAYEQYF.

The V call is TRBV19, the J call TRBJ1-4; D is unresolved. In germline, CDR1 is LNHDA, CDR2 SQIVND (reference sequence). The CDR3 sequence is 11 residues long. V was shortened by 6 bases and J by 8 bases, with 7 bases between the two germline ends. Written as DNA, the CDR3 is TGTGCCAGTAGAAGAGGGGAAAAACTGTTTTTT. This gives the protein CASRRGEKLFF. The variable domain in full, completed from reference TRBV19 and TRBJ1-4, reads DGGITQSPKYLFRKEGQNVTLSCEQNLNHDAMYWYRQDPGQGLRLIYYSQIVNDFQKGDIAEGYSVSREKKESFPLTVTSAQKNPTAFYLCASRRGEKLFFGSGTQLSVL.

This CDR3 reads CASSSLIGFDTGELFF. The CDR3 bases are TGTGCCAGTAGTAGCTTAATAGGATTTGACACCGGGGAGCTGTTTTTT. This sequence joins TRBV19 and TRBJ2-2; D unresolved. Germline V gene sequence: CDR1 LNHDA, CDR2 SQIVND (reference sequence). The CDR3 spans 16 residues. V lost 4 bases and J 3 bases, leaving 15 bases between the germline ends.

This chain joins TRBV10-1 and TRBJ2-4; D could derive from TRBD1 or TRBD2 (5 bases each). Deletions cut 6 bases from V and 6 bases from J, with 12 bases between. The CDR3 runs to 13 residues. Germline V gives CDR1 WNHNN, CDR2 SYGVQD (reference sequence). This CDR3 is CASSRDEGNIQYF. The CDR3 nucleotides read TGCGCCAGCAGCAGGGATGAGGGAAACATTCAGTACTTC.